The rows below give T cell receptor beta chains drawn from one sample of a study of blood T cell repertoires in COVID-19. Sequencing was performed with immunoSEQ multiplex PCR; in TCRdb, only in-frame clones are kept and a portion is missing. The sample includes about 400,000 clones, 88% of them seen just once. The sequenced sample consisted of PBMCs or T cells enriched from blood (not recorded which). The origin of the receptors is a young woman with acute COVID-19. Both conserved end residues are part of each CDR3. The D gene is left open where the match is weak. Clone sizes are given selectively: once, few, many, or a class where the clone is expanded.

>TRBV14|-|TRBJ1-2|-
TGTGCCAGCAGCGAACGAGGGAGACTCTATGGCTACACCTTC
CASSERGRLYGYTF
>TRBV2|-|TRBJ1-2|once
TGTGCCAGCAGTGAAAGCGGGGGGGTTAACTATGGCTACACCTTC
CASSESGGVNYGYTF
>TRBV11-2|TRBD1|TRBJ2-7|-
TGTGCCAGCAGCTTAACCTCAGAGACAGGGAACTACGAGCAGTACTTC
CASSLTSETGNYEQYF
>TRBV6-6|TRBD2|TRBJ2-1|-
TGTGCCAGCAGTCCGACTAGCGGGGGGGCGCAGCAGTTCTTC
CASSPTSGGAQQFF
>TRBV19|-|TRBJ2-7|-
TGTGCCAGTAGTCGCGGGACAGAGACCTACGAGCAGTACTTC
CASSRGTETYEQYF
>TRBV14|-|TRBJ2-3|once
TGTGCCAGCAGCCCCGGGACTGTAAGTCAGTATTTT
CASSPGTVSQYF
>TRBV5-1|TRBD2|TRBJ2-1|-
TGCGCCAGCAGCGGGGGGACTAGCGGGGTTAGTGAGCAGTTCTTC
CASSGGTSGVSEQFF
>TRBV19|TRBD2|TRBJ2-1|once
TGTGCCAGTAGTGAGAATGGACTAGCGGGGAACTACAATGAGCAGTTCTTC
CASSENGLAGNYNEQFF
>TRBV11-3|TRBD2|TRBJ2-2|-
TGTGCCAGCAGCCCCGGGAGGGCGGGAACCGGGGAGCTGTTTTTT
CASSPGRAGTGELFF
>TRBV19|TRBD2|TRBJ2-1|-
TGTGCCAGTAGTATATGGGTATCTAGCGGGACAAATGAGCAGTTCTTC
CASSIWVSSGTNEQFF
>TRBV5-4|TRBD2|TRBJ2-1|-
TGTGCCAGCAGCTTTCGACTAGCAGTCAGTTTAGATGAGCAGTTCTTC
CASSFRLAVSLDEQFF
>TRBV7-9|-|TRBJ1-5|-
TGTGCCAGCAGCCGACAAGGTTCGGAGGAGCCCCAGCATTTT
CASSRQGSEEPQHF
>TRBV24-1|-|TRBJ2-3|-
TGTGCCACCAGTGTTGGGTCGGAGACTAGTGAATATTTT
CATSVGSETSEYF
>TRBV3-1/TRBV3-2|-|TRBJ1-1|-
TGTGCCAGCAGCCAAGACCAGGCCCCGTGGGCTTTCTTT
CASSQDQAPWAFF
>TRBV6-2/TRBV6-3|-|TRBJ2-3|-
TGTGCCAGCAGTTACGAGTCTAGCTTATTGTCAGATACGCAGTATTTT
CASSYESSLLSDTQYF
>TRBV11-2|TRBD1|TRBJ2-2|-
TGTGCCAGCAGCTTATATGGGACAGGGGGCACCGGGGAGCTGTTTTTT
CASSLYGTGGTGELFF
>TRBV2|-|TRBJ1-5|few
TGTGCCAGCAGTGTGAGGCAGGGTCAGCCCCAGCATTTT
CASSVRQGQPQHF
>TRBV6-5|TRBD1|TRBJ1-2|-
TGTGCCAGCAGTAAGGGACAGGGTTTCTATGGCTACACCTTC
CASSKGQGFYGYTF
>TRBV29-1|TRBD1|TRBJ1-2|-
TGCAGCGTTGACTCTCCCCATCCACAGGGGCGGCACTATGGCTACACCTTC
CSVDSPHPQGRHYGYTF
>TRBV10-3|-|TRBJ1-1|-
TGTGCCATCGCGAGGGTAGACACTGAAGCTTTCTTT
CAIARVDTEAFF
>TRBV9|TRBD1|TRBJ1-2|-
TGTGCCAGCAGCGCGCCAGAACGACAGGGAGGCTATGGCTACACCTTC
CASSAPERQGGYGYTF
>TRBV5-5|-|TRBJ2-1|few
TGTGCCAGCAGCTCCCAACCCTTCGGGGACAACTTCTTC
CASSSQPFGDNFF
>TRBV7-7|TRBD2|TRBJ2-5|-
TGTGCCAGCAGCTTAGTTCCGGCGGGGGGGCGACAAGAGACCCAGTACTTC
CASSLVPAGGRQETQYF
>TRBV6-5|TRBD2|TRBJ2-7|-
TGTGCCAGCAGTTACGGGACTAGCGTCTACGAGCAGTACTTC
CASSYGTSVYEQYF
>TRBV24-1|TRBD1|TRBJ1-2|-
TGTGCCACCAGTGACGCCGGACAGGGCGGCTATGGCTACACCTTC
CATSDAGQGGYGYTF
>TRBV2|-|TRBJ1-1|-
TGTGCCAGCATCCCTCGGTGGGGTCGGGGCACTGAAGCTTTCTTT
CASIPRWGRGTEAFF
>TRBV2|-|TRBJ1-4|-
TGTGCCAGCAGTGACCAGGGTGGTGAAAAACTGTTTTTT
CASSDQGGEKLFF
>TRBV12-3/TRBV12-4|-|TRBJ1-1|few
TGTGCCAGCATTAAGGACAGGAACACTGAAGCTTTCTTT
CASIKDRNTEAFF
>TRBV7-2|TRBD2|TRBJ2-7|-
TGTGCCAGCAGCTTAGTCCAGGGAGGGGTAGGGCCCTACGAGCAGTACTTC
CASSLVQGGVGPYEQYF
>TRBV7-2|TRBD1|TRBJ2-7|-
TGTGCCAGCAGCTCTCAAGACAGGGTGGGCGAGCAGTACTTC
CASSSQDRVGEQYF
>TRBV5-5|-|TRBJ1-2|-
TGTGCCAGCAGCTTGGGGGTTGGGGCGGGAGGCTACACCTTC
CASSLGVGAGGYTF
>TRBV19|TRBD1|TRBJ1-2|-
TGTGCCAGTAGTTTGAACAGACAGGGGAGATCTGGCTACACCTTC
CASSLNRQGRSGYTF
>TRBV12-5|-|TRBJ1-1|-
TGTGCTAGTGACACACTCAACAGGATGGGCACTGAAGCTTTCTTT
CASDTLNRMGTEAFF
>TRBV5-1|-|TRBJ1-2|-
TGCGCCAGCAGCCCAACGGCGACAGCCACTAACTATGGCTACACCTTC
CASSPTATATNYGYTF
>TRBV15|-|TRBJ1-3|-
TGTGCCACCAGCACCTTGGCACCCGGAGAGGGAAACACCATATATTTT
CATSTLAPGEGNTIYF
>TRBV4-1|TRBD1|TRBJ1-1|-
TGCGCCAGCAGCCAAGGACAGGGACGGGGTGAAGCTTTCTTT
CASSQGQGRGEAFF
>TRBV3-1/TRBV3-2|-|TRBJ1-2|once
TGTGCCAGCAGTCATCAGGGAGGATTCTATGGCTACACCTTC
CASSHQGGFYGYTF
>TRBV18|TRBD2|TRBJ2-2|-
TGTGCCAGCTCACCCCCAACTAGCGGGGCTACCGGGGAGCTGTTTTTT
CASSPPTSGATGELFF
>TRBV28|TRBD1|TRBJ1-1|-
TGTGCCAGCAGCCGAGGCGGACAGGGGGCCTCAGAAGCTTTCTTT
CASSRGGQGASEAFF
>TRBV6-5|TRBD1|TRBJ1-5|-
TGTGCCAGCAGCCTGAACAGGGGCGGTCAGCCCCAGCATTTT
CASSLNRGGQPQHF
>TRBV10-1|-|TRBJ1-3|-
TGCGCCAGCCAACAGGAAGCAATTTCTGGAAACACCATATATTTT
CASQQEAISGNTIYF
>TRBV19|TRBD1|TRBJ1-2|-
TGTGCCAGTAGTTACGGGACAGTCGACTATGGCTACACCTTC
CASSYGTVDYGYTF
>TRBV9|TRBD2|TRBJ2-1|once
TGTGCCAGCAGCGTACGCGGGGGGGACACGAGGGGTGGTGAGCAGTTCTTC
CASSVRGGDTRGGEQFF
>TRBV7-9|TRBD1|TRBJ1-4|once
TGTGCCAGCAGCTTAGCCTTTGACAACAGGGGTCTGGTCGAAAAACTGTTTTTT
CASSLAFDNRGLVEKLFF
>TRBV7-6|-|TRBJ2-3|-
TGTGCCAGCAGCTCCGTTGCTGACGGGGGAAGCACAGATACGCAGTATTTT
CASSSVADGGSTDTQYF
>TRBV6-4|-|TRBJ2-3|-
TGTGCCAGCAGTGAATTTCCAGAGGCCCCAGATACGCAGTATTTT
CASSEFPEAPDTQYF
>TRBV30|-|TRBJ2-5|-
TGTGCCTGGAGTGTTGAGCGAGAGACCCAGTACTTC
CAWSVERETQYF
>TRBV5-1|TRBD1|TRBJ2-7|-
TGCGCCAGCAGCATTGGGCCAGGGGGCCCTTCCGAGCAGTACTTC
CASSIGPGGPSEQYF
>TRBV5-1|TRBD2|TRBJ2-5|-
TGCGCCAGCAGCTTGTTAGGACTAGCGGGGGGGCTGCAAGAGACCCAGTACTTC
CASSLLGLAGGLQETQYF
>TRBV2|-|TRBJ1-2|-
TGTGCCAGCAGCCCGCGAGGGAACTATGGCTACACCTTC
CASSPRGNYGYTF